Below are 17 T cell receptor beta chains sequenced from a single sample in a study of blood T cell repertoires in COVID-19. Repertoires were generated with immunoSEQ multiplex PCR, while TCRdb's copy carries only in-frame clones and drops some. Seen here are 200,000 to 300,000 clones, under 90% observed once, and the top ten hold 4.2%. Sequenced: peripheral blood. All receptors come from a man aged 55 to 70 with acute or convalescent COVID-19.

V and J are TRBV5-1 and TRBJ2-6; TRBD2 is a possible D gene (5 bases). This CDR3 comprises 16 residues. Trimming removed 0 bases from V and 4 bases from J, with 11 bases in between. CDR1 and CDR2 (germline): SGHRS, YFSETQ. CDR3 nucleotide sequence: TGCGCCAGCAGCTTGGTCGGGGTAGCGGGGGCCAACGTCCTGACTTTC. Its protein product is CASSLVGVAGANVLTF.

The gene calls are TRBV7-9 and TRBJ2-2; perhaps TRBD1 as D (5 bases). V was cut by 4 bases and J by 1 base, with 10 bases left in between. The CDR3 sequence is 15 residues long. The germline V gene encodes CDR1 SEHNR and CDR2 FQNEAQ (reference sequence). The CDR3 reads CASSSLTENTGELFF. The CDR3, as DNA: TGTGCCAGCAGCTCTTTGACAGAGAACACCGGGGAGCTGTTTTTT.

The rearrangement links TRBV5-1 to TRBJ2-5; no clear D. The V end lost 2 bases, the J end lost 3 bases, and 5 bases lay between the germline ends. This CDR3 is 12 amino acids long. Germline V gene sequence: CDR1 SGHRS, CDR2 YFSETQ. DNA for the CDR3: TGCGCCAGCAGCTTTACGGAAGAGACCCAGTACTTC. It codes for CASSFTEETQYF.

The chain combines TRBV5-1 with TRBJ2-7, with 8 bases matching TRBD1. Losses at the gene ends were 3 bases for V and 12 bases for J; bases not matched to a gene: 14. Germline V lookup: CDR1 SGHRS, CDR2 YFSETQ. The CDR3 is 14 amino acids. As DNA, the CDR3 is TGCGCCAGCAGCTCCCGGGACAGGCCAGGCGGGTGGTACTTC. As protein: CASSSRDRPGGWYF. The entire variable domain, with the rest obtained from reference TRBV5-1 and TRBJ2-7, is as follows: KAGVTQTPRYLIKTRGQQVTLSCSPISGHRSVSWYQQTPGQGLQFLFEYFSETQRNKGNFPGRFSGRQFSNSRSEMNVSTLELGDSALYLCASSSRDRPGGWYFGPGTRLTVT.

This clone was seen a handful of times. The V gene is TRBV11-1, the J gene TRBJ1-4, with unresolved D. Per germline, CDR1 SGHAT and CDR2 FQDESV (reference sequence). V was shortened by 4 bases and J by 4 bases, with 13 bases between the two germline ends. The CDR3 sequence is 15 residues long. Here the CDR3 DNA reads TGTGCCAGCAGCTCTGCCCGAGGAAGTAATGAAAAACTGTTTTTT. It encodes CASSSARGSNEKLFF.

The V call is TRBV4-3, the J call TRBJ2-7; 7 nucleotides match TRBD2. The CDR3 spans 16 residues. Germline trimming cut 2 bases from V and 2 bases from J; bases unmatched to any gene: 9. Germline lookup yields CDR1 LGHNA and CDR2 YSLEER. This CDR3 reads CASSQRPGGSPYEQYF. In DNA, the CDR3 is TGCGCCAGCAGCCAAAGGCCGGGGGGATCCCCCTACGAGCAGTACTTC.

V gene TRBV7-3 combines with J gene TRBJ2-1; the match to TRBD2 covers 7 bases. The CDR3 is 17 residues long. The ends lost 5 bases at V and 0 bases at J; junction bases unmatched: 10. Looked up from germline, CDR1 is SGHTA and CDR2 is FQGTGA. In DNA form, the CDR3 reads TGTGCCAGCAGCCCCGAAAATGGCGGGAGCTCCTACAATGAGCAGTTCTTC. As protein: CASSPENGGSSYNEQFF.

The J gene is TRBJ2-2, the V gene TRBV15, with a tentative D call TRBD1 (5 bases). The CDR3 runs to 17 residues. V was trimmed by 6 bases and J by 0 bases, leaving 17 bases between them. Germline CDR1 LNHNV, CDR2 YYDKDF (reference sequence). In DNA, the CDR3 is TGTGCCACCAGTATCCTTCAGGGCCACGCGAACACCGGGGAGCTGTTTTTT. It specifies CATSILQGHANTGELFF.

The chain employs TRBV5-1 and TRBJ2-5, with 11 bases lining up with TRBD2. The V gene end was trimmed by 0 bases and the J gene end by 0 bases; junction bases not matched to a gene: 7. The germline V gene has CDR1 SGHRS and CDR2 YFSETQ. This CDR3 is built from 18 residues. The chain's CDR3 is CASSLGLAGLPYQETQYF. CDR3 nucleotides: TGCGCCAGCAGCTTGGGACTAGCGGGGCTACCGTACCAAGAGACCCAGTACTTC.

The chain employs TRBV2 and TRBJ2-5; 8 bases fit TRBD1. The germline CDR1 and CDR2 sequences are SNHLY and FYNNEI. This CDR3 has 15 residues. V lost 3 bases, J lost 4 bases, and 7 bases stayed unmatched. Here the CDR3 DNA reads TGTGCCAGCAGTGACGATCTACAGGGGGGAGAGACCCAGTACTTC. Protein product: CASSDDLQGGETQYF.

This chain uses TRBV28 with TRBJ2-3, with 7 bases aligning to TRBD1. This CDR3 region has 17 residues. Germline loops: CDR1 MDHEN, CDR2 SYDVKM. Trimming took 6 bases from V and 2 from J; bases not matched to a gene: 14. The DNA for the CDR3 is TGTGCCAGCAGCGGTCACAGGGGCTACATCTCCACAGATACGCAGTATTTT. Its protein product is CASSGHRGYISTDTQYF.

The rearrangement uses TRBV5-4 and TRBJ1-2; TRBD1 is a possible D gene (6 bases). The V end was cut by 0 bases, the J end by 8 bases, with 11 bases between. CDR3 length equals 13 residues. The germline V gene encodes CDR1 SGHNT and CDR2 YYREEE (reference sequence). CDR3 DNA sequence: TGTGCCAGCAGCTTGGGGGGGGGCCCGGGCTACACCTTC. Translating it yields CASSLGGGPGYTF.

CDR3 nucleotide sequence: TGTGCCAGCAGCTTGCAGGGGACTAGCGGGGGACACGAGCAGTACTTC. The encoded protein is CASSLQGTSGGHEQYF. This chain joins TRBV7-9 and TRBJ2-7; TRBD2 matches at 14 bases. The germline CDR1 and CDR2 sequences are SEHNR and FQNEAQ (reference sequence). This CDR3 region has 16 residues. J gave up 5 bases and V 3 bases, and 6 bases lay outside the gene matches.

J is TRBJ1-6 and V is TRBV5-5, with a tentative D call TRBD1 (5 bases). V was clipped by 0 bases and J by 9 bases, with 19 bases between them. The germline CDR1 and CDR2 sequences are SGHKS and YYEKEE (reference sequence). There are 17 residues in the CDR3. As DNA, the CDR3 is TGTGCCAGCAGCTTGGAGGCGTGGGGCCAGGGTATTTCACCCCTCCACTTT. Amino acids: CASSLEAWGQGISPLHF.

This clone was picked up one time. V and J are TRBV7-2 and TRBJ1-4; possible D gene TRBD1, 6 bases. Germline CDR1 reads SGHTA; CDR2 reads FQGNSA. V was clipped by 0 bases and J by 6 bases, with 11 bases between them. This CDR3 spans 15 amino acids. The CDR3 sequence is CASSLAGRGDEKLFF. As DNA, the CDR3 is TGTGCCAGCAGCTTAGCTGGCAGGGGAGATGAAAAACTGTTTTTT.

In the case of this clone: The sample contains more than one DNA sequence encoding this CDR3. The rearrangement joins TRBV5-1 to TRBJ2-3; 7 bases are shared with TRBD1. This CDR3 spans 15 amino acids. Germline loops: CDR1 SGHRS, CDR2 YFSETQ. V gave up 3 bases and J gave up 1 base; unmatched junction bases: 5. The CDR3 is CASSSSGTGTDTQYF. In DNA, the CDR3 is TGCGCCAGCAGCTCCTCCGGGACAGGCACAGATACGCAGTATTTT.

This rearrangement joins TRBV4-3 to TRBJ2-7; unclear D gene. The ends were cut back, 0 bases at V and 3 bases at J, with 12 bases in the middle. The CDR3 length is 15 residues. Germline CDR1 LGHNA, CDR2 YSLEER. The DNA of the CDR3 is TGCGCCAGCAGCCAAGAGGGCGAAACTTACTACGAGCAGTACTTC. Translation: CASSQEGETYYEQYF.